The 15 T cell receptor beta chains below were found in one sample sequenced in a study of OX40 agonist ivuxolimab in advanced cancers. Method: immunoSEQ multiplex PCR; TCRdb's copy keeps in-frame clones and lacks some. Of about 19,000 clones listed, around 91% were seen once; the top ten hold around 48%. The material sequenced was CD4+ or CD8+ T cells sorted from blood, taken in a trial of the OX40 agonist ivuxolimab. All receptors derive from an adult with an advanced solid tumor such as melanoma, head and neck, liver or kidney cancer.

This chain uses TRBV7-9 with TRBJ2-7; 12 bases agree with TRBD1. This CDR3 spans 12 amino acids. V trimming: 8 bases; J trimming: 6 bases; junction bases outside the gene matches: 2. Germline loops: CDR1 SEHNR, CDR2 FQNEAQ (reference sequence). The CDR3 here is CASGTGGSEQYF. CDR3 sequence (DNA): TGTGCCAGCGGGACAGGGGGCTCCGAGCAGTACTTC.

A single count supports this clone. The CDR3 here is CASSQDRQGTLTDTQYF. Here the CDR3 DNA reads TGCGCCAGCAGCCAAGATCGACAGGGAACACTCACAGATACGCAGTATTTT. The V gene is TRBV4-1, the J gene TRBJ2-3; the match to TRBD1 covers 7 bases. This CDR3 region has 17 residues. V lost 0 bases, J lost 2 bases, and 8 bases stayed unmatched. Germline V gene data show CDR1 as MGHRA and CDR2 as YSYEKL.

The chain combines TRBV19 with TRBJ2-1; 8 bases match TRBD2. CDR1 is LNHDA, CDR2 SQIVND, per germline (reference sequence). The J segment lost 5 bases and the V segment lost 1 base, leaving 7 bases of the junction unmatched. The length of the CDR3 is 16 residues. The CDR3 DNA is TGTGCCAGTAGTATAGTATTTAGCGGGATCAACAATGAGCAGTTCTTC. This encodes CASSIVFSGINNEQFF.

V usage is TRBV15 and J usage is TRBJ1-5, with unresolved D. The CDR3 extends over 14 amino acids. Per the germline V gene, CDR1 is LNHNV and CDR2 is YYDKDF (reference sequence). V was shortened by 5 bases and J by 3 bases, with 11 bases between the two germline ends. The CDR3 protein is CATSRRVNNQPQHF. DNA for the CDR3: TGTGCCACCAGCCGCCGGGTCAACAATCAGCCCCAGCATTTT.

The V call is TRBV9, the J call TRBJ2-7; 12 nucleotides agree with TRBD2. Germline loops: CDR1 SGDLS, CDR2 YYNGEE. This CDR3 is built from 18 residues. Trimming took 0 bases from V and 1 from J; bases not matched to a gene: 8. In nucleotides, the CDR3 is TGTGCCAGCAGCGTAGGATTCGGACTAGCGGGAAAGTCCTACGAGCAGTACTTC. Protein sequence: CASSVGFGLAGKSYEQYF.

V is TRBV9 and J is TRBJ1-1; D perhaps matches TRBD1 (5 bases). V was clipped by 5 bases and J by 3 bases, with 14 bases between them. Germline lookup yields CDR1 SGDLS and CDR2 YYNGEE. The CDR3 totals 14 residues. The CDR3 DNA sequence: TGTGCCAGCAGTGAAGGGGATGGTGACACTGAAGCTTTCTTT. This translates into CASSEGDGDTEAFF.

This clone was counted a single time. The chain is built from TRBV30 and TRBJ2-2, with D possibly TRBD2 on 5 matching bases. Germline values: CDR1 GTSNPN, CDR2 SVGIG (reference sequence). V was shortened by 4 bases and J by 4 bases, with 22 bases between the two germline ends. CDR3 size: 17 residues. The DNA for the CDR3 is TGTGCCTGGACCCCGCCCCCCGGGAAAGGTGGCACCGGGGAGCTGTTTTTT. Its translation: CAWTPPPGKGGTGELFF.

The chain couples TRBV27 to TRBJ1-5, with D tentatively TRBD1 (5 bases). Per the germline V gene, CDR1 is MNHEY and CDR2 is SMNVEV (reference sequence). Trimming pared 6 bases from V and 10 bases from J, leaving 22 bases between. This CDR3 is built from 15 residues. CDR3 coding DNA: TGTGCCAGCAGGCAGGGTGGAGGATATCCAGGCCCCCAGCATTTT. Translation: CASRQGGGYPGPQHF.

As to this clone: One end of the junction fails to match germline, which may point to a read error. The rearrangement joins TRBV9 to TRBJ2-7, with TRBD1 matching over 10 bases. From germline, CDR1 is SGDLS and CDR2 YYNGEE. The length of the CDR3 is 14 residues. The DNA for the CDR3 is TGTGTCAGCAGCGTAGGACAGGGGGCCTACGAGCAGTACTTC. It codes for CVSSVGQGAYEQYF.

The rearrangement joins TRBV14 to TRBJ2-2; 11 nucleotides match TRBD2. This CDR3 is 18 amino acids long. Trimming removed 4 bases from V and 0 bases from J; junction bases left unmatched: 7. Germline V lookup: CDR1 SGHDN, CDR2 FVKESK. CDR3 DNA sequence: TGTGCCAGCAGCCTAAGGACTAGCGGGCCACCGAACACCGGGGAGCTGTTTTTT. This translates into CASSLRTSGPPNTGELFF.

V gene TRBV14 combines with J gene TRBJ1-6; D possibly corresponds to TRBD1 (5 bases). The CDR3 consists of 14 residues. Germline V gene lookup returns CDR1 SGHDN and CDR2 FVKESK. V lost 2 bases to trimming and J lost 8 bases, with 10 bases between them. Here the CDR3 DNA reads TGTGCCAGCAGCCAATTCAGGGAATATTCACCCCTCCACTTT. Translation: CASSQFREYSPLHF.

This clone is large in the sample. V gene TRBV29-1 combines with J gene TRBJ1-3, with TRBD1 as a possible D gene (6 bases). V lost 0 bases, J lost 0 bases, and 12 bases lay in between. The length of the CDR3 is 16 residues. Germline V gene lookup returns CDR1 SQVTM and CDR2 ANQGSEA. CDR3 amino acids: CSVEEGRGSSGNTIYF. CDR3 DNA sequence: TGCAGCGTTGAAGAAGGCAGGGGCTCCTCTGGAAACACCATATATTTT.

The CDR3 protein is CASSHRQGFGYTF. The CDR3 nucleotides read TGTGCCAGCAGCCACCGACAGGGCTTTGGCTACACCTTC. V gene TRBV14 combines with J gene TRBJ1-2; 7 positions agree with TRBD1. The CDR3 extends over 13 amino acids. In germline, CDR1 is SGHDN, CDR2 FVKESK. Unmatched junction bases numbered 5, after V lost 3 bases and J lost 7 bases.

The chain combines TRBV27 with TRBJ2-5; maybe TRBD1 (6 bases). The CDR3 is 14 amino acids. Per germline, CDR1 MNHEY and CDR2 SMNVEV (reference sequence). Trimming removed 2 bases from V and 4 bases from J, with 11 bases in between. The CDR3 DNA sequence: TGTGCCAGCAGTTTACAGGGGTACGGAGAGACCCAGTACTTC. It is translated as CASSLQGYGETQYF.

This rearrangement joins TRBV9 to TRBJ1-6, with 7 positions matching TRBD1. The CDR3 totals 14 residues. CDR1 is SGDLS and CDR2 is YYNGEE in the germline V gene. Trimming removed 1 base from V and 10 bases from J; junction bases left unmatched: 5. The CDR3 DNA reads TGTGCCAGCAGCGTAAGCAGGGGGGGATCACCCCTCCACTTT. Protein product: CASSVSRGGSPLHF.